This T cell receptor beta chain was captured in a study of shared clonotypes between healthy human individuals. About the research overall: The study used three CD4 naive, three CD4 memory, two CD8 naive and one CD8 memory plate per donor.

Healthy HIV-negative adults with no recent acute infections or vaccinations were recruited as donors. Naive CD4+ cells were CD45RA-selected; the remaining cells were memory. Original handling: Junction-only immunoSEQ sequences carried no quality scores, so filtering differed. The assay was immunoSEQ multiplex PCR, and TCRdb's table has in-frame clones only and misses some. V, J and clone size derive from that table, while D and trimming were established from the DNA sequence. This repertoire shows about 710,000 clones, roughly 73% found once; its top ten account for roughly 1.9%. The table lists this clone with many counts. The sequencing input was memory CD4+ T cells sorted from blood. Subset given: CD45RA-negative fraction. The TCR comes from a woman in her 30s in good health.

The DNA for the CDR3 is TGCAGCGTGGGGACAGGTAACACTGAAGCTTTCTTT. Translated, it gives CSVGTGNTEAFF. The chain employs TRBV29-1 and TRBJ1-1, with TRBD1 matching over 8 bases. After removal of 6 bases from V and 2 bases from J, the junction contained 2 bases not matched to a gene. The germline gives CDR1 SQVTM, CDR2 ANQGSEA. This CDR3 region has 12 residues.